This TCR beta chain is drawn from a study of CD8+CD57+ T cells in acquired aplastic anemia. The CDR3 contains 15 residues. V lost 0 bases and J lost 4, with 11 bases in between. Germline V CDR1 and CDR2: SGHRS, YFSETQ. Genomic DNA acted as the template from which TCR beta VDJ combination and CDR3 sequence profiling were carried out. MiXCR was run by TCRdb on the reads, yielding one entry per CDR3 protein. The sample carries 180,000 or so distinct CDR3 sequences, under 50% recorded once. An expansion of CD8+CD57+ cells by flow cytometry had been shown in patients chosen for sequencing. Blood was sampled before the patients had received any therapy.

Sequences were obtained from sorted CD4+, CD8+, or CD8+CD57+ T cells (not recorded which) from PBMCs. The chain employs TRBV5-1 and TRBJ1-5; no clear D gene. This sequence was found in a human donor with aplastic anemia. The CDR3 sequence: CASSLGSTDNQPQHF. Here the CDR3 DNA reads TGCGCCAGCAGCTTGGGTAGTACGGATAATCAGCCCCAGCATTTT.